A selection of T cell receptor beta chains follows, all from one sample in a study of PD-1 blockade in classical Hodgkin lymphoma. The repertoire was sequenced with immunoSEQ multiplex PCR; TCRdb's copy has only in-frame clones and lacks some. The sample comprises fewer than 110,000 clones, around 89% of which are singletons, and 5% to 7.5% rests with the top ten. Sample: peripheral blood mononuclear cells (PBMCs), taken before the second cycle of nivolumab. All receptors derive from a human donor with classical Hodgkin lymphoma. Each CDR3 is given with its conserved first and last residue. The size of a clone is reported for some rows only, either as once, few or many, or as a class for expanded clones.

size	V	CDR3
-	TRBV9	CASSVADRGAGYTF
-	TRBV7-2	CASSLSRGRYEQYF
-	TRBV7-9	CASSFSRYGNTEAFF
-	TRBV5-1	CASSLEVAYSGNTIYF
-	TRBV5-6	CACRVSGGANVLTF
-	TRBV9	CASSVGHRNTEAFF
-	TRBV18	CASSPLRQGDWGSPLHF
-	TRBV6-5	CASRQRGARYEQYF
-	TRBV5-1	CASSPYWTGRDGYTF
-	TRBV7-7	CASSPGGLGMGKLFF
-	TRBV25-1	CASSEEAETQYF
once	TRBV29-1	CSVDVANYGYTF
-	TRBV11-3	CASSPRPNLNYGYTF
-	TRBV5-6	CATQESIQGPPDTQYF
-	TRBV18	CASSPFDSTGAQVAEQYF
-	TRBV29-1	CSVEYVRTGPTYEQYF
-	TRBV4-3	CASSQEDRGKAFF
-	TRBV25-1	CASSFYNSPLHF
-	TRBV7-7	CASSLGPFQETQYF
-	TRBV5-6	CASSLGGAGELFF
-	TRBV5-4	CASSLKAGGSGRETQYF
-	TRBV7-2	CASSLGVAAGGQDTQYF
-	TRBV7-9	CASSLAAGGEAFF
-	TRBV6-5	CASSYSITGNNSPLHF
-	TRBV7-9	CASSLGTGTYF
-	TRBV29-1	CSVVDLLRGETQYF
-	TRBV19	CASSTGTQNTGELFF
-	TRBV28	CASSLGATQETQYF
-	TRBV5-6	CASSRGLGSYEQYF
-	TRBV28	CASSEGQALEKLFF
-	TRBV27	CASSPNRGIKEPQHF
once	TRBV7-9	CASSLEHPVRTEAFF
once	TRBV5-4	CASSLAALPTEAFF
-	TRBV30	CAWDQGARSPLHF
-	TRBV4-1	CASSHVPGQGEGTNEKLFF
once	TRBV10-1	CASTNGGEQYF
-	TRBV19	CASSPDRGSGELFF
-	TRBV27	CASSLSTGRAPEKLFF
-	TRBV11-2	CASSLVLTSWGYNEQFF
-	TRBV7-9	CASSLGTVGNTIYF
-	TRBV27	CASSAGTILNTEAFF
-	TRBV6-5	CASSYAAGWDQPQHF